Given below is one TCR beta chain in context. No cognate antigen has been identified for it. Qualities for individual bases were not recorded, and no much larger clone is one base off. From the germline V gene, CDR1 is SGHRS and CDR2 is YFSETQ. The CDR3 numbers 11 residues from cysteine through phenylalanine. Only CDR3 DNA remains: 33 bases, in frame from the first base. Trimming removed 5 bases from V and 4 bases from J, leaving 5 bases between the germline ends. The data were taken from a study of human versus mouse CDR3 diversity and MHC coevolution (dated by TCRdb to about 2017). About the investigation overall: The immunoSEQ assay was reported to detect one in 200,000 T cells and to minimize amplification bias from multiplex PCR. Across mouse and human samples, the number of valid reads per sample ranged from about 0.6 x 10^7 to 1.7 x 10^7. As a reference point for TCR selection on multiple MHC II alleles, the study used human naive CD4 T cell repertoires and compared them against human-TCR-locus transgenic mice that have a single MHC II. Three healthy volunteer blood donors made up the human cohort, with one aged 30 to 39, one aged 40 to 50 and one aged 60 to 70 at collection.

Beyond this particular receptor, the publication reports: Because human T cells were selected on five or six MHC II alleles, repertoire diversity in humans and mice was not considered directly comparable. Most of the three human donors showed the lowest clonal inequality scores among all compared groups. On average, humans had more CDR3 deletions and insertions than mice did, pointing to greater exonuclease and TdT activity. iCHAO1 estimates gave humans the largest TCR beta repertoire, around 1.5 million clonotypes, attributed likely to selection by multiple MHC II molecules.

Fluorescence-activated cell sorting was used to pull naive CD4 T cells, meaning cells that were CD45RO-negative and CD62L-positive, out of the PBMCs. Approximately 50 ml of fresh peripheral blood was collected from each donor, and PBMCs were isolated by Ficoll density centrifugation. Sorting was performed on a FACSAria III instrument, with purity above 85% for all samples. The QIAGEN blood and tissue kit was used to extract genomic DNA from sorted cells, and the DNA was quantified on a NanoDrop 1000. TCR alpha and beta chains were deep sequenced and quantified on the immunoSEQ platform using multiplex PCR of genomic DNA. The study's processing was this. IMGT gene and region definitions were used to annotate TCR sequences. Out-of-frame rearrangements were taken as a proxy for the preselection repertoire and were compared with in-frame clonotypes. The iCHAO1 estimator supplied with the immunoSEQ platform was used to estimate repertoire size. A Gini index based on the Lorenz curve was applied to in-frame amino acid clonotypes to measure clonal inequality. Shared clonotypes were counted with the intersect function of the R package tcR, and similarity was scored with the Jaccard index. The R prcomp function was used without normalization to run principal component analysis of V, J and V-J usage frequencies. TCRdb took this table from immuneACCESS and kept in-frame rearrangements with V and J called. Such tables lack part of the clones; where checked against another copy, unresolved V genes explain under half of the gap, and the rest is unexplained. V and J calls and clone size follow that table, whereas D and trimming were derived from the DNA. Recorded for this sample are over 60,000 clones; under 95% of them occurred a single time. The ten largest account for roughly 0.15% of the sample.

The chain employs TRBV5-1 and TRBJ2-3; the D gene remains uncertain. This TCR was recovered from a person between 25 and 75 years old in good health. The sample was naive CD4+ T cells from blood. The cell subset or site label corresponds to: CD45RO-negative CD62L-positive naive CD4 T cells. The DNA sequence reads TGCGCCAGCAGAGAGGCAGATACGCAGTATTTT. Its protein is CASREADTQYF.